This section outlines one T cell receptor (beta chain) sequence together with its context. V lost 0 bases, J lost 5 bases, and 14 bases lay in between. Germline assignment: CDR1 SGHDT and CDR2 YYEEEE. The CDR3 contains 16 residues. This record belongs to a study of technical replicates of blood from a few donors. Profiled with immunoSEQ multiplex PCR; TCRdb holds only in-frame clones, not every one. Here the sample spans 80,000 or so clones, about 94% being singletons. The chain is built from TRBV5-6 and TRBJ2-2; the D gene is possibly TRBD1 (5 bases). The material sequenced was T cells isolated from PBMCs. The TCR originated in a human donor in good health. The CDR3 DNA follows: TGTGCCAGCAGCTTGGGACAGCGCCTTTATACCGGGGAGCTGTTTTTT. Its translation is CASSLGQRLYTGELFF.